Below are 26 T cell receptor beta chains sequenced from a single sample in a study of cytomegalovirus exposure and HLA in healthy donors. A multiplex PCR was run with 60 Vbeta primers and 13 Jbeta primers. Profiling relied on immunoSEQ multiplex PCR, and the TCRdb table lists in-frame clones only, not all of them. The sample shows about 140,000 clones, approximately 76% of them seen only once. Sequencing input: PBMCs. These receptors all come from a man aged 40-55 years in good health and CMV-seronegative.

The chain employs TRBV27 and TRBJ2-5, with 14 bases lining up with TRBD2. The tail of the sequence fits TRBJ2-7 better, so the J call may be wrong. In germline, CDR1 is MNHEY, CDR2 SMNVEV (reference sequence). The CDR3 sequence is 16 residues long. Written as DNA, the CDR3 is TGTGCCAGCAGTTCGACGACTAGCGGGAGGGTCTACGAGCAGTACTTC. Amino acids: CASSSTTSGRVYEQYF.

The chain carries TRBV10-1 and TRBJ2-3; D is perhaps TRBD2 (5 bases). V was cut by 3 bases and J by 4 bases, with 23 bases left in between. CDR1 WNHNN and CDR2 SYGVQD come from the germline V gene (reference sequence). This CDR3 spans 18 amino acids. The DNA of the CDR3 is TGCGCCAGCAGTGACGGATTGGACTGGGGTACGAACCCAGATACGCAGTATTTT. Protein product: CASSDGLDWGTNPDTQYF.

The chain joins TRBV29-1 to TRBJ2-3, with 9 bases matching TRBD2. The germline V gene encodes CDR1 SQVTM and CDR2 ANQGSEA. V dropped 0 bases and J dropped 2; count of bases not matched to a gene: 3. The CDR3 length is 15 residues. In DNA form, the CDR3 reads TGCAGCGTTGAAGATTTAGCGGGGGACACAGATACGCAGTATTTT. Translating gives CSVEDLAGDTDTQYF.

V and J are TRBV30 and TRBJ2-4, with a possible D match to TRBD2 (6 bases). Germline V gene data show CDR1 as GTSNPN and CDR2 as SVGIG (reference sequence). The CDR3 is made up of 14 amino acids. V was clipped by 5 bases and J by 5 bases, with 16 bases between them. The chain's CDR3 is CAWLFGGGENIQYF. The CDR3 DNA reads TGTGCCTGGCTCTTCGGGGGTGGTGAAAACATTCAGTACTTC.

V gene TRBV6-5 combines with J gene TRBJ1-4, with D tentatively TRBD1 (6 bases). Germline loops: CDR1 MNHEY, CDR2 SVGAGI. Between the trimmed V and J ends, which lost 6 bases and 7 bases, there was a span of 18 bases. This CDR3 is built from 15 residues. The CDR3 nucleotides are TGTGCCAGCAGACGCTCACAGGGAGGGGGTGAAAAACTGTTTTTT. Translating it yields CASRRSQGGGEKLFF.

There are a few counts of this clone. At one of its ends the junction is not consistent with the germline gene, which may arise from a read error. The chain recombines TRBV7-9 with TRBJ2-7, with 8 positions matching TRBD2. Germline V gene data show CDR1 as SEHNR and CDR2 as FQNEAQ (reference sequence). The CDR3 extends over 13 amino acids. The CDR3 region has the DNA TGTTCCAGCAGCTTAGCGGCGGGGGGCGAGCAGTACTTC. Protein sequence: CSSSLAAGGEQYF.

The CDR3 reads CASRTGGEETQYF. CDR3 nucleotides: TGCGCCAGCAGGACAGGGGGCGAAGAGACCCAGTACTTC. The chain couples TRBV5-1 to TRBJ2-5; TRBD1 matches at 10 bases. With V trimmed by 5 bases and J by 3 bases, 1 base remained unmatched. The CDR3 is 13 residues long. Germline values: CDR1 SGHRS, CDR2 YFSETQ.

This clone was picked up a small number of times. The chain is built from TRBV27 and TRBJ2-5; 12 nucleotides line up with TRBD2. J lost 1 base, V lost 4 bases, and 7 bases had no gene match. CDR1 MNHEY and CDR2 SMNVEV come from the germline V gene (reference sequence). The length of the CDR3 is 17 residues. The CDR3 DNA follows: TGTGCCAGCAGTTCCCCCCCGGGACTAGCGGGCCAAGAGACCCAGTACTTC. Translating it yields CASSSPPGLAGQETQYF.

The chain combines TRBV18 with TRBJ2-5, with 8 bases identical to TRBD2. Germline V gene data show CDR1 as KGHSH and CDR2 as LQKENI. CDR3 length equals 16 residues. With 6 bases clipped from V and 2 bases from J, the junction kept 11 bases outside the gene matches. DNA for the CDR3: TGTGCCAGCTCCCCCAGCTCAAGCGGGAGACAAGAGACCCAGTACTTC. It yields the protein CASSPSSSGRQETQYF.

The chain links TRBV4-1 to TRBJ2-5; TRBD2 is a possible D gene (7 bases). The CDR3 runs 14 residues. CDR1 and CDR2 (germline): MGHRA, YSYEKL. V was shortened by 1 base and J by 5 bases, with 11 bases between the two germline ends. The CDR3 nucleotides read TGCGCCAGCAGCCAAGCGGGGGGCATGGAGACCCAGTACTTC. Protein: CASSQAGGMETQYF.

V usage is TRBV28 and J usage is TRBJ2-1; tentatively, D is TRBD1 (5 bases). Germline loops: CDR1 MDHEN, CDR2 SYDVKM. The CDR3 sequence is 15 residues long. With 6 bases removed from V and 4 bases from J, the gap between germline ends came to 16 bases. The CDR3 spells CASSKRQQLYNEQFF. The CDR3 DNA reads TGTGCCAGCAGCAAGAGACAGCAGCTATACAATGAGCAGTTCTTC.

In its sample, this clone was seen once. The chain links TRBV9 to TRBJ2-3; a possible D gene is TRBD2 (6 bases). Trimming removed 3 bases from V and 9 bases from J, with 11 bases in between. This CDR3 contains 12 residues. Germline V gives CDR1 SGDLS, CDR2 YYNGEE. This CDR3 reads CASSGLGGTQYF. DNA of the CDR3: TGTGCCAGCAGCGGACTAGGAGGGACGCAGTATTTT.

The chain joins TRBV18 to TRBJ2-1; 8 nucleotides align to TRBD2. This CDR3 comprises 14 residues. Looked up from germline, CDR1 is KGHSH and CDR2 is LQKENI. Trimming removed 4 bases from V and 8 bases from J; junction bases left unmatched: 7. The CDR3 spells CASSRGTRSDEQFF. The CDR3 DNA is TGTGCCAGCTCACGTGGGACTAGGAGTGATGAGCAGTTCTTC. The full variable domain, completed using reference TRBV18 and TRBJ2-1, is NAGVMQNPRHLVRRRGQEARLRCSPMKGHSHVYWYRQLPEEGLKFMVYLQKENIIDESGMPKERFSAEFPKEGPSILRIQQVVRGDSAAYFCASSRGTRSDEQFFGPGTRLTVL.

V and J are TRBV28 and TRBJ2-5; 12 nucleotides align to TRBD2. Germline lookup yields CDR1 MDHEN and CDR2 SYDVKM. Trimming took 5 bases from V and 3 from J; bases not matched to a gene: 4. The CDR3 has 15 amino acids. CDR3 residues: CASSHRTSGEETQYF. In nucleotides, the CDR3 is TGTGCCAGCAGTCACCGGACTAGCGGGGAAGAGACCCAGTACTTC. Supplemented by reference TRBV28 and TRBJ2-5, the full variable domain reads DVKVTQSSRYLVKRTGEKVFLECVQDMDHENMFWYRQDPGLGLRLIYFSYDVKMKEKGDIPEGYSVSREKKERFSLILESASTNQTSMYLCASSHRTSGEETQYFGPGTRLLVL.

The rearrangement links TRBV4-1 to TRBJ2-5; maybe TRBD2 (6 bases). Per germline, CDR1 MGHRA and CDR2 YSYEKL. V was pared by 0 bases and J by 5 bases, with 19 bases between. The CDR3 is 17 amino acids. The CDR3 DNA follows: TGCGCCAGCAGCCAAGATGGGGTTGGGGGGAGTACGGAGACCCAGTACTTC. As protein: CASSQDGVGGSTETQYF.

This chain joins TRBV4-3 and TRBJ2-7, with TRBD1 as a possible D gene (6 bases). The CDR3 has 14 residues. CDR1 LGHNA and CDR2 YSLEER come from the germline V gene. Trimming stripped 0 bases from V and 3 bases from J, with 9 bases between. CDR3 sequence: CASSQDRDNYEQYF. The CDR3 DNA reads TGCGCCAGCAGCCAAGATCGGGACAACTACGAGCAGTACTTC.

This chain connects TRBV18 to TRBJ2-2; 10 positions match TRBD1. After removal of 4 bases from V and 2 bases from J, the junction contained 13 bases not matched to a gene. The CDR3 loop spans 19 amino acids. CDR1 is KGHSH and CDR2 is LQKENI in the germline V gene. The CDR3 nucleotides read TGTGCCAGCTCACGAAGTACAACCGGGACAGGGGCTAACACCGGGGAGCTGTTTTTT. Its translation: CASSRSTTGTGANTGELFF.

The CDR3: CASSVYDPVGLAHSTDTQYF. CDR3 DNA sequence: TGTGCCAGCAGCGTATACGACCCGGTGGGACTAGCCCATAGCACAGATACGCAGTATTTT. The chain couples TRBV9 to TRBJ2-3; 9 nucleotides match TRBD2. CDR1 is SGDLS, CDR2 YYNGEE, per germline. This CDR3 has 20 residues. J gave up 0 bases and V 1 base, and 15 bases lay outside the gene matches.

This chain uses TRBV18 with TRBJ1-1; the match to TRBD1 covers 7 bases. V lost 1 base and J lost 4; bases outside the gene matches: 9. This CDR3 contains 16 residues. Germline assignment: CDR1 KGHSH and CDR2 LQKENI. The CDR3 protein is CASSPRQQGKGTEAFF. CDR3 nucleotides: TGTGCCAGCTCACCACGTCAACAGGGGAAAGGCACTGAAGCTTTCTTT.

The chain links TRBV10-2 to TRBJ2-6; 7 bases agree with TRBD2. J was trimmed by 0 bases and V by 7 bases; bases with no gene match: 9. Germline CDR1 WSHSY, CDR2 SAAADI. The CDR3 is 17 residues long. CDR3 nucleotide sequence: TGCGCCAGCACTGCTAGCGGTTCCAGCTCTGGGGCCAACGTCCTGACTTTC. Translated, it gives CASTASGSSSGANVLTF.

This clone appeared once. This sequence joins TRBV11-2 and TRBJ1-1, with 10 bases identical to TRBD1. V gave up 6 bases and J gave up 4 bases; unmatched junction bases: 5. The V gene's germline CDR1 is SGHAT and CDR2 FQNNGV. The CDR3 contains 14 residues. Here the CDR3 reads CASSTTGGSTEAFF. The CDR3 DNA sequence: TGTGCCAGCAGTACGACAGGGGGCAGCACTGAAGCTTTCTTT.

CDR3 residues: CASSFPPCRGILPGEQYF. The DNA for the CDR3 is TGCGCCAGCAGCTTTCCCCCATGCAGGGGGATTCTCCCCGGCGAGCAGTACTTC. V is TRBV5-1 and J is TRBJ2-7; TRBD1 agrees at 7 bases. Germline V gives CDR1 SGHRS, CDR2 YFSETQ. This CDR3 has 18 residues. The V segment lost 2 bases and the J segment 6 bases; nucleotides outside the gene matches: 20.

The rearrangement joins TRBV5-8 to TRBJ1-6; the match to TRBD1 covers 8 bases. This CDR3 has 14 residues. Germline lookup yields CDR1 SGHTS and CDR2 YDEGEE. V dropped 3 bases and J dropped 8; count of bases not matched to a gene: 4. Written as DNA, the CDR3 is TGTGCCAGCAGCTGGGACAGGCGCGATTCACCCCTCCACTTT. Protein product: CASSWDRRDSPLHF.

In this sample, this clone turned up once. The chain has TRBV28 and TRBJ2-7, with TRBD2 matching over 10 bases. The CDR3 has 15 amino acids. V dropped 2 bases and J dropped 7; count of bases not matched to a gene: 8. The germline CDR1 and CDR2 sequences are MDHEN and SYDVKM. CDR3 nucleotides: TGTGCCAGCAGTTTAACAACTAGCGGGAAAAGGGAGCAGTACTTC. Translation gives CASSLTTSGKREQYF.

In its sample, this clone was seen a few times. The chain employs TRBV5-1 and TRBJ2-7; 10 bases match TRBD1. The length of the CDR3 is 15 residues. Germline V gene sequence: CDR1 SGHRS, CDR2 YFSETQ. V lost 0 bases to trimming and J lost 2 bases; unmatched junction nucleotides: 2. The CDR3 region is CASSLGTGGAYEQYF. The CDR3 coding sequence is TGCGCCAGCAGCTTGGGGACAGGGGGTGCCTACGAGCAGTACTTC.

A few counts support this clone. The chain combines TRBV2 with TRBJ1-1; D unclear. The CDR3 runs 13 residues. Between the trimmed V and J ends, which lost 4 bases and 4 bases, there was a span of 10 bases. Germline values: CDR1 SNHLY, CDR2 FYNNEI. In DNA, the CDR3 is TGTGCCAGCAGTGGGGTTGAGGGCACTGAAGCTTTCTTT. As protein: CASSGVEGTEAFF.